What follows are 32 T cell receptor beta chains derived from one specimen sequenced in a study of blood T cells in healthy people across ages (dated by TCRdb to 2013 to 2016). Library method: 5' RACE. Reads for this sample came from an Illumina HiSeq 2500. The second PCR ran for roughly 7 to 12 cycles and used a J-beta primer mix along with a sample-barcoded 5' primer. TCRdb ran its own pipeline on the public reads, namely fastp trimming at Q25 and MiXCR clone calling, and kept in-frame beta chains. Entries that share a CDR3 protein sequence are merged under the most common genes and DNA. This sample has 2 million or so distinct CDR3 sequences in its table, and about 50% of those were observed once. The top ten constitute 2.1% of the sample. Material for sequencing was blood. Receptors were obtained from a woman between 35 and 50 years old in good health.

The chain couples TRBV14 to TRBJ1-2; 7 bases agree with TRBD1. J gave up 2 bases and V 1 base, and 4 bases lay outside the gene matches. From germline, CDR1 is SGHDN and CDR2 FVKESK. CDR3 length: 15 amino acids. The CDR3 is CASSQGDSSNYGYTF. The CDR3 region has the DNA TGTGCCAGCAGCCAAGGGGACAGCTCAAACTATGGCTACACCTTC.

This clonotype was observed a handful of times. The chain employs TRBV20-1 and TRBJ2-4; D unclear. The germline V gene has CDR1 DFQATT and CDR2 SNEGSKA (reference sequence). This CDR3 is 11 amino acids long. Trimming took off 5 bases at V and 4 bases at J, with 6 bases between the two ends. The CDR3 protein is CSAREKNIQYF. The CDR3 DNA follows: TGCAGTGCTCGCGAGAAAAACATTCAGTACTTC.

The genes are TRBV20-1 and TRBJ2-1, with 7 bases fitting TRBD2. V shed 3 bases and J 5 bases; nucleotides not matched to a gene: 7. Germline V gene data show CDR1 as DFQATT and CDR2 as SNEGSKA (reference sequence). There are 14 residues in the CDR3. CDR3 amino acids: CSASKAGVNNEQFF. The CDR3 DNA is TGCAGTGCTAGTAAGGCGGGGGTCAACAATGAGCAGTTCTTC.

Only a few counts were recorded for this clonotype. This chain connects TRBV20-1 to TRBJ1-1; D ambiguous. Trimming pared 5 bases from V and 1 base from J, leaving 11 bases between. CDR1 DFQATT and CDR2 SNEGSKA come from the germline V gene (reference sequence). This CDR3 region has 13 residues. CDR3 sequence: CSAGRHTNTEAFF. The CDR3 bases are TGCAGTGCTGGCCGTCATACGAACACTGAAGCTTTCTTT.

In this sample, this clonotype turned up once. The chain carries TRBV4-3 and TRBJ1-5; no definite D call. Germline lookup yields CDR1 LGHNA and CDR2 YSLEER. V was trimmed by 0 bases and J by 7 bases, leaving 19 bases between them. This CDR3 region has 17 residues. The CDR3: CASSQDSTDGFHQPQHF. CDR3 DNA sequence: TGCGCCAGCAGCCAAGATTCTACCGACGGGTTTCACCAGCCCCAGCATTTT.

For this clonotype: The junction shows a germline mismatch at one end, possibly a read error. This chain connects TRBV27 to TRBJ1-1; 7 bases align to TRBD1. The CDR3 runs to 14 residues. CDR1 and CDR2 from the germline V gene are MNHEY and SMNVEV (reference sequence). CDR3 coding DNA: TGTGCCAGCAGTGTATCGTTAGGGGGCGCGAAGGCTTTCTTT. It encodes CASSVSLGGAKAFF.

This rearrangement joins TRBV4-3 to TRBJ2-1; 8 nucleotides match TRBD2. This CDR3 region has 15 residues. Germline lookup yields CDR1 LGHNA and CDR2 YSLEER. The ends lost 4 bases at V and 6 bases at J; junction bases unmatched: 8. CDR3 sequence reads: CASSPWRGASNEQFF. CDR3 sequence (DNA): TGCGCCAGCAGCCCCTGGCGGGGGGCTAGCAATGAGCAGTTCTTC.

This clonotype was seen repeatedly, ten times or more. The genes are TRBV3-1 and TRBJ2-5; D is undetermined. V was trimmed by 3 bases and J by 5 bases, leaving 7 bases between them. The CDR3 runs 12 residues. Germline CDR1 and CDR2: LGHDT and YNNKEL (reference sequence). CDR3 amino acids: CASSHQGETQYF. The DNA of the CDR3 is TGTGCCAGCAGCCACCAAGGGGAGACCCAGTACTTC.

Written as DNA, the CDR3 is TGTGCCAGCAGCACCCACGAGACGGGACGGCGGTCCAATACGCAGTATTTT. It is translated as CASSTHETGRRSNTQYF. This chain links TRBV7-2 with TRBJ2-3, with D perhaps given as TRBD1 or TRBD2 (5 bases each). The CDR3 has 17 amino acids. The germline V gene has CDR1 SGHTA and CDR2 FQGNSA. Trimming removed 5 bases from V and 7 bases from J, with 25 bases in between.

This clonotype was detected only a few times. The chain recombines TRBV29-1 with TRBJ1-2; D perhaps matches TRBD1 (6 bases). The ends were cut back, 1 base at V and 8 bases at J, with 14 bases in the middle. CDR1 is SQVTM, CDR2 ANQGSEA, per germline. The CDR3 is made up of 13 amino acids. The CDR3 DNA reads TGCAGCGTTGAAGTCCGTTCGGGGGGCGGCTACACCTTC. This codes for CSVEVRSGGGYTF. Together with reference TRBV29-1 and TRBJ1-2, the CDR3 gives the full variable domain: SAVISQKPSRDICQRGTSLTIQCQVDSQVTMMFWYRQQPGQSLTLIATANQGSEATYESGFVIDKFPISRPNLTFSTLTVSNMSPEDSSIYLCSVEVRSGGGYTFGSGTRLTVV.

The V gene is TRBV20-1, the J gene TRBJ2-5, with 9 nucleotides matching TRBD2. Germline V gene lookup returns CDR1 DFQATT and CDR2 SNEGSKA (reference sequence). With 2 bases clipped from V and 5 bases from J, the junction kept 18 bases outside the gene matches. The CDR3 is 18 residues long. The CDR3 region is CSARRPRSVAGAVETQYF. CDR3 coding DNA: TGCAGTGCTAGACGACCCCGCTCTGTAGCGGGGGCGGTGGAGACCCAGTACTTC.

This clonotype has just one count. The CDR3 nucleotides read TGCAGTGCTAGAATTGGGGGTCAGCCCCAGCATTTT. Its translation: CSARIGGQPQHF. The genes are TRBV20-1 and TRBJ1-5, with D perhaps matching TRBD1 (5 bases). Trimming removed 2 bases from V and 6 bases from J, with 8 bases in between. CDR3 size: 12 residues. Per germline, CDR1 DFQATT and CDR2 SNEGSKA (reference sequence).

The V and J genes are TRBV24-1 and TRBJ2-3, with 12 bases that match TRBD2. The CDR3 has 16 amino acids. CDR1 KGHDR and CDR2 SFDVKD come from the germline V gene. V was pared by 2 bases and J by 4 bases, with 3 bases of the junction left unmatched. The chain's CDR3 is CATSDSSGGAADTQYF. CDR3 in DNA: TGTGCCACCAGTGATTCTAGCGGGGGGGCAGCAGATACGCAGTATTTT.

The CDR3 protein is CASSPPVQGRNTEAFF. CDR3 sequence (DNA): TGCGCCAGCAGCCCCCCAGTGCAGGGTCGGAACACTGAAGCTTTCTTT. V and J are TRBV5-1 and TRBJ1-1; D is perhaps TRBD1 (5 bases). The germline CDR1 and CDR2 sequences are SGHRS and YFSETQ. Between the trimmed V and J ends, which lost 4 bases and 1 base, there was a span of 17 bases. The length of the CDR3 is 16 residues. Combining the CDR3 with reference TRBV5-1 and TRBJ1-1 gives the whole variable domain KAGVTQTPRYLIKTRGQQVTLSCSPISGHRSVSWYQQTPGQGLQFLFEYFSETQRNKGNFPGRFSGRQFSNSRSEMNVSTLELGDSALYLCASSPPVQGRNTEAFFGQGTRLTVV.

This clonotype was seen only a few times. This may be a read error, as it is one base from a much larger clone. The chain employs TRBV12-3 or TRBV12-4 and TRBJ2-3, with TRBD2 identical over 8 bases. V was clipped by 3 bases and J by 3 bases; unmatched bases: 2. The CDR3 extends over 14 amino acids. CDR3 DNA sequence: TGTGCCAGCAGTTTCGGGGGGGAGACAGATACGCAGTATTTT. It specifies CASSFGGETDTQYF.

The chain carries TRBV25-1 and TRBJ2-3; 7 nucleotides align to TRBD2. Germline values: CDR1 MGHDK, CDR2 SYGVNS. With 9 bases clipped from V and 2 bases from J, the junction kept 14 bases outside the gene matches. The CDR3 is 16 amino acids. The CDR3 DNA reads TGTGCCAGGCCTTTCTTACGCGGGGGATCCACAGATACGCAGTATTTT. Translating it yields CARPFLRGGSTDTQYF.

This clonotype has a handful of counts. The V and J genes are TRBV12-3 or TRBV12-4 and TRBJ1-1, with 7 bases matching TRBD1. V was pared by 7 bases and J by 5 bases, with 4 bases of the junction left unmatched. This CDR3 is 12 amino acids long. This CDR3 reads CASTMDRTEAFF. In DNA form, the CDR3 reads TGTGCCAGCACCATGGACAGGACTGAAGCTTTCTTT.

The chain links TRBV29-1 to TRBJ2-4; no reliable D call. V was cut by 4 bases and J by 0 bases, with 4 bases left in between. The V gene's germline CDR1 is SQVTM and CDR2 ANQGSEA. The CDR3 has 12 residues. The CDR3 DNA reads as TGCAGCGTTGGACTAGCCAAAAACATTCAGTACTTC. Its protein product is CSVGLAKNIQYF.

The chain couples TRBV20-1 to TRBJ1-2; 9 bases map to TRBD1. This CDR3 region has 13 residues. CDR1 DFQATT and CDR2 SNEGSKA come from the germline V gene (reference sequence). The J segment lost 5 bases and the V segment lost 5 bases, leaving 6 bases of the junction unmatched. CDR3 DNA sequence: TGCAGTGCTGCGGACAGGGGAGGTTATGGCTACACCTTC. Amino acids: CSAADRGGYGYTF.

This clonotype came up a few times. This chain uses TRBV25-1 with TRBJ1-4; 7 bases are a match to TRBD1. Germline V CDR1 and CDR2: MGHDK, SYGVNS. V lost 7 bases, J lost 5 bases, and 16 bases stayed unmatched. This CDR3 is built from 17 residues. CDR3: CASTNPLQGSKNEKLFF. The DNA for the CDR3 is TGTGCCAGCACCAACCCCCTACAGGGGTCAAAAAATGAAAAACTGTTTTTT.

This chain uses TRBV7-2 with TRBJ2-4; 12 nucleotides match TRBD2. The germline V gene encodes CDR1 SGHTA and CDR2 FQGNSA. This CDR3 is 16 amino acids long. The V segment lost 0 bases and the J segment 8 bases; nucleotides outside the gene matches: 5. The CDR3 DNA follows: TGTGCCAGCAGCTTAGCCCTAGCGGGGGGGCCTTACATTCAGTACTTC. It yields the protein CASSLALAGGPYIQYF.

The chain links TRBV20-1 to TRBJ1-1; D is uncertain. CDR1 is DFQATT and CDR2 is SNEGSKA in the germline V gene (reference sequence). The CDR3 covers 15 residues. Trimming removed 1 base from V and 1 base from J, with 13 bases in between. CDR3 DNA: TGCAGTGCTAGAGCCCTAGGGTTGAGGAACACTGAAGCTTTCTTT. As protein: CSARALGLRNTEAFF.

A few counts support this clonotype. The DNA for the CDR3 is TGCGCCAGCACCCATATTCAGGGAAATGGCTACACCTTC. Encoded protein: CASTHIQGNGYTF. This chain joins TRBV5-1 and TRBJ1-2, with D possibly TRBD1 on 5 matching bases. Germline CDR1 reads SGHRS; CDR2 reads YFSETQ. This CDR3 has 13 amino acids. V was trimmed by 6 bases and J by 6 bases, leaving 15 bases between them.

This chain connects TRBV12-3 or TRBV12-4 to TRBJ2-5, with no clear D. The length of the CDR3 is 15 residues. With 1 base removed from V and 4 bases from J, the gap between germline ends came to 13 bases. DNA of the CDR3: TGTGCCAGCAGTTTAGAGACAATACACGGAGAGACCCAGTACTTC. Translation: CASSLETIHGETQYF.

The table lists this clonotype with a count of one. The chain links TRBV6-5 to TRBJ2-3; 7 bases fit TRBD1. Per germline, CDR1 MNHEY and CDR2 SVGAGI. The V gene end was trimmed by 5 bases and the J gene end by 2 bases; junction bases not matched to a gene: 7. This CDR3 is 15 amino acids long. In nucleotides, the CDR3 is TGTGCCAGCAGTAGACAGGGCCTAAACACAGATACGCAGTATTTT. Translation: CASSRQGLNTDTQYF.

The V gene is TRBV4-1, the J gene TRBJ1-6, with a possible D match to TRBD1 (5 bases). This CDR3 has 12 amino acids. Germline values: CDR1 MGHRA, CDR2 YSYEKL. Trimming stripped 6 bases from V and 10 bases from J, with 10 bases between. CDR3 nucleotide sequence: TGCGCCAGCAGTGTGGGGACCTCACCCCTCCACTTT. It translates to CASSVGTSPLHF.

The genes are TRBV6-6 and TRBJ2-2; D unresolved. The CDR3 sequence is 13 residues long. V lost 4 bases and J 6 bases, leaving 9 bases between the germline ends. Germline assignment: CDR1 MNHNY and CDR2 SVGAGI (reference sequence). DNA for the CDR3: TGTGCCAGCAGTTCGTTTCTGGCCGGGGAGCTGTTTTTT. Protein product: CASSSFLAGELFF.

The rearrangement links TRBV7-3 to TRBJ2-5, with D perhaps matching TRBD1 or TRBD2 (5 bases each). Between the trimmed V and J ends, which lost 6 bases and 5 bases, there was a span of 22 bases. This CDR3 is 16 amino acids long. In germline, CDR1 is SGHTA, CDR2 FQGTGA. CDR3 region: CASSSTGATRGETQYF. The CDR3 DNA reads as TGTGCCAGCAGTTCTACCGGGGCCACTCGCGGGGAGACCCAGTACTTC.

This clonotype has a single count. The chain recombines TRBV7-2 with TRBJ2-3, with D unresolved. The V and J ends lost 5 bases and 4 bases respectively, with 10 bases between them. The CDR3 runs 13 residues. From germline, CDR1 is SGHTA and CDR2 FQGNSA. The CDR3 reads CASSPYVSDTQYF. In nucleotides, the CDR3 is TGTGCCAGCAGCCCTTACGTCTCAGATACGCAGTATTTT.

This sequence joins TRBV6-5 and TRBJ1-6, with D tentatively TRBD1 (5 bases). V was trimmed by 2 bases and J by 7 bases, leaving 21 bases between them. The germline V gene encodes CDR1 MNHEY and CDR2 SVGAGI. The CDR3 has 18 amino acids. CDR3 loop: CASSYVWGLNSDNSPLHF. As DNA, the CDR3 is TGTGCCAGCAGTTACGTTTGGGGACTGAATTCGGACAATTCACCCCTCCACTTT.

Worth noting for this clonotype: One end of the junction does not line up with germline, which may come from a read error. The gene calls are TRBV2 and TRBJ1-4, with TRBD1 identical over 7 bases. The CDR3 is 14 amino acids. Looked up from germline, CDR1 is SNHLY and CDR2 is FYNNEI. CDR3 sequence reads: CASSEDRVGEKLFF. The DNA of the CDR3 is TGTGCCAGCAGCGAAGACAGGGTAGGGGAAAAACTGTTTTTT.

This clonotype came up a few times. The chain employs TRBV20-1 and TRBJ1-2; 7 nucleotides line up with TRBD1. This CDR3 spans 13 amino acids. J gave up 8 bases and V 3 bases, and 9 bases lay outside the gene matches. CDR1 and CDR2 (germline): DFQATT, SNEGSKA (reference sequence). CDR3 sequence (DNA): TGCAGTGCTAGTAGGAGGACAGGAAAGGGCTACACCTTC. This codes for CSASRRTGKGYTF.